The present entry profiles one TCR beta chain with its context. Germline assignment: CDR1 SGHRS and CDR2 YFSETQ. The V end was cut by 4 bases, the J end by 4 bases, with 12 bases between. The CDR3 has 14 residues. Treatment: oral pan-JAK inhibitor, 5-10 mg twice daily. Extraction and reverse transcription of RNA yielded cDNA as the sequencing template. Data came from immunoSEQ multiplex PCR; TCRdb stores just in-frame clones and leaves some out. The sample has about 120,000 clones; 58% are singletons. These data belong to a study of CD8+ T cells in alopecia areata. The genes are TRBV5-1 and TRBJ2-1; tentatively, D is TRBD2 (6 bases). Here the sequenced sample was CD8+ T cells sorted from blood, taken at week 4, from a patient treated with tofacitinib. The sequence derives from a human donor with alopecia areata. The CDR3 region is CASSGASAYNEQFF. The DNA of the CDR3 is TGCGCCAGCAGCGGGGCTAGCGCTTACAATGAGCAGTTCTTC.